This record covers a single T cell receptor beta chain. This CDR3 contains 16 residues. The trim removed 3 bases at V and 4 bases at J, leaving 9 bases unmatched. The germline CDR1 and CDR2 sequences are SGHNT and YENEEA. These data originate in a study of blood T cell repertoires in COVID-19. Study details: Sites across the United States, Italy and Spain contributed samples from acute and convalescent COVID-19. T cells, B-cell-depleted T cells, or PBMCs supplied cDNA or gDNA.

In the authors' methods: From reference gene primer amplification, estimates of nucleated cell counts were derived. Profiling relied on immunoSEQ multiplex PCR, and the TCRdb table lists in-frame clones only, not all of them. V and J calls and clone size are those listed in that table; D and trimming were worked out from the DNA. This sample has approximately 360,000 clones; around 89% occur once, and the top ten carry 6.5%. The J gene is TRBJ2-4, the V gene TRBV11-3, with 7 bases aligning to TRBD1. Material: peripheral blood. The clonotype was recovered from a man between 18 and 35 years old with active or convalescent COVID-19. CDR3 in DNA: TGTGCCAGCAGCTTTCGACAGGGTTATGGGAAAAACATTCAGTACTTC. Translation: CASSFRQGYGKNIQYF.